The 11 T cell receptor beta chains listed next were all sequenced from one sample in a study of T cell changes during pregnancy in multiple sclerosis. TCRdb's copy holds only in-frame clones and misses some; the assay was immunoSEQ multiplex PCR. The sample yields tens of thousands of clones, almost 95% seen once. The source material was CD8+ T cells from peripheral blood mononuclear cells, sampled in the third trimester of pregnancy. The receptor set was obtained from a female donor in good health, enrolled as a control in a pregnancy study.

V gene TRBV2 combines with J gene TRBJ2-2; 7 nucleotides align to TRBD1. The CDR3 length is 16 residues. Looked up from germline, CDR1 is SNHLY and CDR2 is FYNNEI. The V segment lost 4 bases and the J segment 3 bases; nucleotides outside the gene matches: 8. The CDR3 DNA reads as TGTGCCAGCAGTGGACGCCGGGACAGTTACACCGGGGAGCTGTTTTTT. As protein: CASSGRRDSYTGELFF.

The chain combines TRBV5-4 with TRBJ1-2, with 8 bases aligning to TRBD1. Losses at the gene ends were 0 bases for V and 8 bases for J; bases not matched to a gene: 18. Looked up from germline, CDR1 is SGHNT and CDR2 is YYREEE (reference sequence). This CDR3 is 18 amino acids long. Here the CDR3 reads CASSLERSGGAAYGGYTF. CDR3 bases: TGTGCCAGCAGCTTGGAAAGGTCAGGGGGCGCGGCTTATGGCGGCTACACCTTC.

V gene TRBV5-6 combines with J gene TRBJ2-3; no clear D. Looked up from germline, CDR1 is SGHDT and CDR2 is YYEEEE. CDR3 length equals 12 residues. With 6 bases removed from V and 4 bases from J, the gap between germline ends came to 9 bases. This CDR3 reads CASNYLADTQYF. In nucleotides, the CDR3 is TGTGCCAGCAACTACCTGGCAGATACGCAGTATTTT.

The V call is TRBV11-2, the J call TRBJ1-1; the match to TRBD1 covers 7 bases. Per the germline V gene, CDR1 is SGHAT and CDR2 is FQNNGV. The CDR3 runs 14 residues. The V and J ends lost 5 bases and 3 bases, in that order; junction bases with no gene match: 6. This CDR3 reads CASSVTGEDTEAFF. CDR3 DNA: TGTGCCAGCAGCGTAACAGGGGAGGACACTGAAGCTTTCTTT.

This sequence joins TRBV27 and TRBJ2-1; the D gene is possibly TRBD2 (6 bases). Looked up from germline, CDR1 is MNHEY and CDR2 is SMNVEV (reference sequence). The CDR3 is 14 amino acids. The V end lost 7 bases, the J end lost 8 bases, and 18 bases lay between the germline ends. CDR3 bases: TGTGCCAGCACCCCTCGGGGGATTTGGCATGAGCAGTTCTTC. Amino acids: CASTPRGIWHEQFF.

The chain is built from TRBV7-9 and TRBJ1-1; 7 nucleotides line up with TRBD1. V lost 3 bases to trimming and J lost 7 bases; unmatched junction nucleotides: 5. The CDR3 sequence is 13 residues long. Germline CDR1 SEHNR, CDR2 FQNEAQ (reference sequence). CDR3 residues: CASSFLTGFEAFF. The CDR3 DNA follows: TGTGCCAGCAGCTTCTTGACAGGGTTTGAAGCTTTCTTT.

The V call is TRBV10-3, the J call TRBJ1-6; 10 nucleotides line up with TRBD1. The length of the CDR3 is 17 residues. J lost 2 bases, V lost 4 bases, and 5 bases had no gene match. From germline, CDR1 is ENHRY and CDR2 SYGVKD. In DNA form, the CDR3 reads TGTGCCATCAGTGCTCTGGGGACAGGGGCCTATAATTCACCCCTCCACTTT. Its protein product is CAISALGTGAYNSPLHF.

The V call is TRBV2, the J call TRBJ2-7, with D maybe TRBD1 (6 bases). Trimming removed 6 bases at V and 5 bases at J, with 11 bases between. The V gene's germline CDR1 is SNHLY and CDR2 FYNNEI. CDR3 length: 12 residues. The CDR3 is CASRVQGHEQYF. CDR3 DNA sequence: TGTGCCAGCAGGGTACAGGGTCACGAGCAGTACTTC.

V is TRBV9 and J is TRBJ2-5, with a tentative D call TRBD1 (6 bases). The ends were cut back, 4 bases at V and 1 base at J, with 14 bases in the middle. The CDR3 has 15 amino acids. From germline, CDR1 is SGDLS and CDR2 YYNGEE. The CDR3 loop is CASSPEGGFQETQYF. As DNA, the CDR3 is TGTGCCAGCAGCCCCGAAGGGGGTTTCCAAGAGACCCAGTACTTC.

The chain employs TRBV30 and TRBJ1-1, with a tentative D call TRBD1 (6 bases). Germline V gene data show CDR1 as GTSNPN and CDR2 as SVGIG (reference sequence). V was shortened by 4 bases and J by 2 bases, with 8 bases between the two germline ends. This CDR3 is 12 amino acids long. The CDR3 protein is CAWTGANTEAFF. CDR3 DNA sequence: TGTGCCTGGACAGGGGCTAACACTGAAGCTTTCTTT.

Points on this clone: Distinct nucleotide sequences in the sample also encode this CDR3. The genes are TRBV9 and TRBJ1-1; perhaps TRBD1 as D (5 bases). Germline-derived CDR1 and CDR2 are SGDLS and YYNGEE. The length of the CDR3 is 13 residues. Trimming removed 3 bases from V and 4 bases from J, with 10 bases in between. CDR3 sequence (DNA): TGTGCCAGCAGCGGGGCGGGGGGCACTGAAGCTTTCTTT. It is translated as CASSGAGGTEAFF.